Listed here are 29 T cell receptor beta chains from one sample, sequenced in a study of blood T cell repertoires in COVID-19. Sequencing was performed with immunoSEQ multiplex PCR; in TCRdb, only in-frame clones are kept and a portion is missing. The data hold some 130,000 clones, with around 88% observed a single time. The sequenced sample consisted of peripheral blood. Receptors were obtained from a man in his sixties with active or convalescent COVID-19.

This chain connects TRBV7-2 to TRBJ1-2; the D is unclear. Germline assignment: CDR1 SGHTA and CDR2 FQGNSA. The CDR3 is made up of 14 amino acids. Trimming left V 2 bases short and J 8 bases short, with 15 bases between. CDR3 protein: CASSLSQRQTGYTF. DNA for the CDR3: TGTGCCAGCAGCTTAAGTCAACGGCAGACAGGCTACACCTTC.

This clone turned up a few times. This chain links TRBV7-2 with TRBJ2-5, with TRBD1 as a possible D gene (6 bases). Deletions cut 4 bases from V and 4 bases from J, with 16 bases between. The V gene's germline CDR1 is SGHTA and CDR2 FQGNSA. The CDR3 sequence is 15 residues long. The CDR3 bases are TGTGCCAGCAGCTCTCTCAGGCTAGGGGGAGAGACCCAGTACTTC. The encoded protein is CASSSLRLGGETQYF.

The chain recombines TRBV30 with TRBJ1-6, with D perhaps matching TRBD1 (5 bases). This CDR3 has 13 residues. Deletions cut 7 bases from V and 10 bases from J, with 17 bases between. Germline V gene sequence: CDR1 GTSNPN, CDR2 SVGIG (reference sequence). The CDR3 region is CAYASGAGSPLHF. In DNA form, the CDR3 reads TGTGCCTACGCGAGTGGGGCCGGGTCACCCCTCCACTTT.

This clone was counted a single time. V is TRBV7-2 and J is TRBJ2-5, with D maybe TRBD2 (6 bases). The V end was cut by 5 bases, the J end by 5 bases, with 15 bases between. The germline V gene has CDR1 SGHTA and CDR2 FQGNSA. This CDR3 is built from 14 residues. CDR3 in DNA: TGTGCCAGCAGCCCGTCGACTAGTTTGGAGACCCAGTACTTC. Translation gives CASSPSTSLETQYF.

The chain uses TRBV27 and TRBJ1-5; D uncertain. V gave up 0 bases and J gave up 1 base, with 4 bases separating them. There are 14 residues in the CDR3. Germline lookup yields CDR1 MNHEY and CDR2 SMNVEV (reference sequence). This chain's CDR3 is CASSLSRSNQPQHF. CDR3 coding DNA: TGTGCCAGCAGTTTATCGAGGAGCAATCAGCCCCAGCATTTT.

The chain joins TRBV18 to TRBJ1-4; the D gene is possibly TRBD1 (5 bases). The CDR3 is 15 amino acids. Trimming left V 2 bases short and J 3 bases short, with 10 bases between. The V gene's germline CDR1 is KGHSH and CDR2 LQKENI. The CDR3 DNA reads as TGTGCCAGCTCACCATCGGCAGGGTCTAATGAAAAACTGTTTTTT. Translated, it gives CASSPSAGSNEKLFF.

The rearrangement uses TRBV3-1 (or the pseudogene TRBV3-2) and TRBJ2-1; D call uncertain. The germline gives CDR1 LGHDT, CDR2 YNNKEL (reference sequence). The CDR3 totals 13 residues. V lost 0 bases to trimming and J lost 8 bases, with 8 bases between them. CDR3 DNA sequence: TGTGCCAGCAGCCAAGACACGGTGGATGAGCAGTTCTTC. Translating it yields CASSQDTVDEQFF.

The chain uses TRBV30 and TRBJ2-3; TRBD2 matches at 8 bases. The V and J ends lost 0 bases and 2 bases, in that order; junction bases with no gene match: 1. Germline V gives CDR1 GTSNPN, CDR2 SVGIG (reference sequence). The CDR3 consists of 14 residues. In DNA form, the CDR3 reads TGTGCCTGGAGTGTAGCGGGGGACACAGATACGCAGTATTTT. Translating gives CAWSVAGDTDTQYF.

The chain carries TRBV7-6 and TRBJ1-6; possibly TRBD1 for D (6 bases). In germline, CDR1 is SGHVS, CDR2 FNYEAQ. With 6 bases removed from V and 4 bases from J, the gap between germline ends came to 13 bases. The CDR3 covers 15 residues. In DNA, the CDR3 is TGTGCCAGCAGTCAACAGGGTTCATATAATTCACCCCTCCACTTT. Its translation: CASSQQGSYNSPLHF.

This clone has only one observation. The DNA of the CDR3 is TGTGCCAGTAGTAAGGGACAGGGGTCCGCCTATGGCTACACCTTC. Its protein is CASSKGQGSAYGYTF. V and J are TRBV19 and TRBJ1-2, with 10 bases lining up with TRBD1. CDR1 and CDR2 (germline): LNHDA, SQIVND (reference sequence). There are 15 residues in the CDR3. With V trimmed by 4 bases and J by 4 bases, 6 bases remained unmatched.

This clone was detected once. V is TRBV3-1 (or the pseudogene TRBV3-2) and J is TRBJ1-2; D gene ambiguous. Trimming shortened V by 5 bases and J by 6 bases, and 7 bases separated the two germline ends. Per germline, CDR1 LGHDT and CDR2 YNNKEL (reference sequence). CDR3 size: 11 residues. CDR3 bases: TGTGCCAGCAGCTTTCTCGATGGCTACACCTTC. Its protein product is CASSFLDGYTF.

The gene calls are TRBV7-3 and TRBJ2-1, with D maybe TRBD1 (6 bases). The V gene's germline CDR1 is SGHTA and CDR2 FQGTGA. V was shortened by 6 bases and J by 6 bases, with 15 bases between the two germline ends. The CDR3 covers 14 residues. Written as DNA, the CDR3 is TGTGCCAGCAGAGTCCAGGGGATAATCAATGAGCAGTTCTTC. It specifies CASRVQGIINEQFF.

This chain connects TRBV5-1 to TRBJ2-2; 7 bases line up with TRBD1. The junction had 5 bases not matched to a gene; V was cut back by 4 bases and J by 5 bases. CDR3 length: 14 amino acids. Germline-derived CDR1 and CDR2 are SGHRS and YFSETQ. CDR3 nucleotide sequence: TGCGCCAGCAGCAAAATGACAGGGACCGGGGAGCTGTTTTTT. Translating gives CASSKMTGTGELFF. The whole variable domain, filled in from reference TRBV5-1 and TRBJ2-2, reads KAGVTQTPRYLIKTRGQQVTLSCSPISGHRSVSWYQQTPGQGLQFLFEYFSETQRNKGNFPGRFSGRQFSNSRSEMNVSTLELGDSALYLCASSKMTGTGELFFGEGSRLTVL.

V is TRBV4-1 and J is TRBJ2-2; 7 bases are shared with TRBD2. Trimming cost V 6 bases and J 5 bases; bases outside gene matches: 9. The CDR3 contains 15 residues. Germline loops: CDR1 MGHRA, CDR2 YSYEKL. CDR3 coding DNA: TGCGCCAGCAGGGGAGGGAGTAGTCAGACCGGGGAGCTGTTTTTT. Translating gives CASRGGSSQTGELFF.

This chain uses TRBV2 with TRBJ1-5; the match to TRBD1 covers 8 bases. Trimming removed 8 bases from V and 7 bases from J; junction bases left unmatched: 7. The CDR3 has 13 amino acids. Germline V lookup: CDR1 SNHLY, CDR2 FYNNEI. CDR3 loop: CASGQGVGQPQHF. The CDR3 DNA follows: TGTGCCAGCGGACAGGGTGTGGGCCAGCCCCAGCATTTT.

On this clone: At one of its ends the junction is not consistent with the germline gene, which may arise from a read error. The rearrangement joins TRBV24-1 to TRBJ2-7; D perhaps matches TRBD1 (6 bases). This CDR3 region has 14 residues. The germline V gene has CDR1 KGHDR and CDR2 SFDVKD. The CDR3 DNA is TGTGCCACTAGTGATGGGACAAATAACCGCGAGCAGTACTTC. Translation gives CATSDGTNNREQYF.

This chain connects TRBV6-5 to TRBJ2-3; D may be TRBD2 (5 bases). This CDR3 spans 14 amino acids. Trimming stripped 6 bases from V and 2 bases from J, with 12 bases between. Germline V gene data show CDR1 as MNHEY and CDR2 as SVGAGI. The CDR3 DNA follows: TGTGCCAGCAGCAAGCGGAGCTACACAGATACGCAGTATTTT. Amino acids: CASSKRSYTDTQYF.

V is TRBV28 and J is TRBJ2-3; 9 nucleotides line up with TRBD2. Germline loops: CDR1 MDHEN, CDR2 SYDVKM. This CDR3 is 16 amino acids long. V trimming: 5 bases; J trimming: 0 bases; junction bases outside the gene matches: 6. The CDR3 loop is CASSSGLASSTDTQYF. CDR3 in DNA: TGTGCCAGCAGTAGCGGACTAGCGAGTAGCACAGATACGCAGTATTTT.

In DNA, the CDR3 is TGTGCCAGCAGCTTAAGCCCAGATACGCAGTATTTT. This translates into CASSLSPDTQYF. The rearrangement joins TRBV7-2 to TRBJ2-3; D remains ambiguous. The CDR3 is made up of 12 amino acids. From germline, CDR1 is SGHTA and CDR2 FQGNSA. V lost 2 bases to trimming and J lost 4 bases, with 4 bases between them.

The chain combines TRBV7-2 with TRBJ2-7; possibly TRBD2 for D (7 bases). CDR1 SGHTA and CDR2 FQGNSA come from the germline V gene. The V and J ends lost 5 bases and 9 bases respectively, with 14 bases between them. The CDR3 is 12 amino acids. CDR3 residues: CASSQGGDWQYF. CDR3 sequence (DNA): TGTGCCAGCAGCCAAGGGGGGGACTGGCAGTACTTC.

V usage is TRBV6-2 or TRBV6-3 and J usage is TRBJ1-1; 7 nucleotides match TRBD1. The germline CDR1 and CDR2 sequences are MNHEY and SVGEGT. V dropped 6 bases and J dropped 11; count of bases not matched to a gene: 12. The CDR3 has 13 residues. The CDR3 loop reads CASSFTGAVRAFF. The CDR3 coding sequence is TGTGCCAGCAGCTTCACAGGGGCCGTGAGGGCTTTCTTT.

V gene TRBV18 combines with J gene TRBJ1-1, with 8 bases that match TRBD1. Germline lookup yields CDR1 KGHSH and CDR2 LQKENI. V trimming: 3 bases; J trimming: 1 base; junction bases outside the gene matches: 1. The CDR3 is 14 amino acids. CDR3 DNA: TGTGCCAGCTCACCGGGACAGGAGAACACTGAAGCTTTCTTT. Encoded protein: CASSPGQENTEAFF.

V usage is TRBV5-6 and J usage is TRBJ1-5; D may be TRBD1 (5 bases). CDR1 SGHDT and CDR2 YYEEEE come from the germline V gene. The V gene lost 4 bases and the J gene lost 2 bases, with 10 bases spanning the gap. This CDR3 region has 14 residues. CDR3 DNA: TGTGCCAGCAGCAAGGGACTCGGCAATCAGCCCCAGCATTTT. Its protein product is CASSKGLGNQPQHF.

V is TRBV9 and J is TRBJ2-2, with TRBD1 matching 11 bases. CDR1 and CDR2 (germline): SGDLS, YYNGEE. J gave up 4 bases and V 4 bases, and 3 bases lay outside the gene matches. The CDR3 spans 15 residues. CDR3 nucleotides: TGTGCCAGCAGCCGGGACAGGGGGGGCACCGGGGAGCTGTTTTTT. It codes for CASSRDRGGTGELFF.

The rearrangement links TRBV6-5 to TRBJ2-1; D gene uncertain. The length of the CDR3 is 11 residues. Germline CDR1 MNHEY, CDR2 SVGAGI. The V gene lost 1 base and the J gene lost 8 bases, with 3 bases spanning the gap. The CDR3 reads CASSYLDEQFF. The CDR3 DNA sequence: TGTGCCAGCAGTTACTTAGATGAGCAGTTCTTC.

This clone was seen more than once but under ten times. V gene TRBV21-1 combines with J gene TRBJ1-6. TRBV21-1 is a pseudogene. The length of the CDR3 is 15 residues. The CDR3 DNA follows: TGTGCCAGCACACTCCTCCGGAGATTTAATTCACCCCTCCACTTT. It translates to CASTLLRRFNSPLHF.

The V gene is TRBV5-4, the J gene TRBJ2-3, with TRBD2 matching 9 bases. Germline assignment: CDR1 SGHNT and CDR2 YYREEE (reference sequence). The V segment lost 3 bases and the J segment 2 bases; nucleotides outside the gene matches: 7. This CDR3 is built from 16 residues. The CDR3 loop reads CASSSVAGVITDTQYF. The CDR3, as DNA: TGTGCCAGCAGCTCCGTAGCGGGGGTCATCACAGATACGCAGTATTTT.

This chain uses TRBV7-2 with TRBJ2-5; 8 positions match TRBD1. Germline trimming cut 3 bases from V and 3 bases from J; bases unmatched to any gene: 6. This CDR3 has 15 amino acids. Germline V gene lookup returns CDR1 SGHTA and CDR2 FQGNSA. The CDR3 bases are TGTGCCAGCAGCTTCGCGCAGGGGGCAAAAGAGACCCAGTACTTC. Amino acids: CASSFAQGAKETQYF.

V and J are TRBV7-2 and TRBJ1-2, with D maybe TRBD1 (5 bases). Germline V gene lookup returns CDR1 SGHTA and CDR2 FQGNSA. V was shortened by 2 bases and J by 2 bases, with 21 bases between the two germline ends. CDR3 length equals 18 residues. The CDR3 loop is CASSLNPGGVIGNYGYTF. The CDR3 DNA reads as TGTGCCAGCAGCTTAAATCCCGGGGGTGTGATTGGGAACTATGGCTACACCTTC. Full variable domain (outside the CDR3, taken from reference TRBV7-2 and TRBJ1-2): GAGVSQSPSNKVTEKGKDVELRCDPISGHTALYWYRQSLGQGLEFLIYFQGNSAPDKSGLPSDRFSAERTGGSVSTLTIQRTQQEDSAVYLCASSLNPGGVIGNYGYTFGSGTRLTVV.